This paragraph reports one T cell receptor beta chain. What it recognizes is unknown. The PCR was carried out with 60 Vbeta primers and 13 Jbeta primers. TCRdb's copy holds only in-frame clones and misses some; the assay was immunoSEQ multiplex PCR. The top ten hold about 1.3% of the sample, which has more than 150,000 clones, almost 80% seen once. There are 15 residues in the CDR3. Germline-derived CDR1 and CDR2 are MNHEY and SMNVEV (reference sequence). This specimen belongs to a study of cytomegalovirus exposure and HLA in healthy donors. As for the study in general: Across under 450 genotyped donors, roughly 80% landed in the Caucasian-associated ancestry cluster.

General study points: Later work showed greater clonal expansion in HLA-associated TCR beta chains than in equally common others. Reportedly, HLA-A and HLA-B alleles of most subjects were accurately predicted from TCR beta.

The rearrangement links TRBV27 to TRBJ2-7, with a possible D match to TRBD2 (7 bases). Material for sequencing was PBMCs. The TCR was taken from a male donor in good health and CMV-seronegative. CDR3 amino acids: CVTKPPGGNSYEQYF. The CDR3 nucleotides are TGTGTCACAAAACCCCCGGGGGGCAACTCCTACGAGCAGTACTTC.